This T cell receptor (beta chain) derives from a study of T cell responses to AZD1222 COVID-19 vaccine (dated by TCRdb to the early 2020s). In terms of the full investigation: AZD1222 recipients given second doses at about 4 weeks or at about 12 weeks were pooled, since spike-specific TCR depth and breadth were not found to differ between the two schedules. Trial participants were enrolled by age into subgroups of 18-55, 56-69 and 70-plus years, and 148, 28 and 57 TCR-sequenced participants, respectively, were included in these subgroups. A total of approximately 250 trial participants underwent TCR sequencing, of whom 200 to 220 had received two doses of AZD1222 and roughly 26 had received two doses of the MenACWY control vaccine.

Points the paper makes about the study in general: The 56-69-year group was small, and its depth increase did not reach significance, likely because of low power. Because no samples from the day 14 peak response were available, repertoires could be characterized only after the peak T cell response. Participants were mostly white British and included more females than males, and it was suggested by the authors that clonal diversity may have been underestimated. Nearly half of unique spike-specific TCRs reportedly recognized epitopes outside regions mutated in the B.1.351 and B.1.1.7 variants. Only a handful of AZD1222 recipients were SARS-CoV-2 seropositive at baseline, limiting conclusions about previously exposed vaccinees. A significant rise in spike-specific TCR breadth and depth was observed after two AZD1222 doses relative to day 0 and relative to MenACWY recipients. Vaccine-associated CD4 TCRs spanned the whole spike protein, with dominant responses in regions 160-218 and 743-854.

To note about this clone: It has no known antigen specificity. No qualities accompany the bases; no much larger clone lies one base away.

The CDR3 regions of human TCRbeta chains were analyzed by immunosequencing. As for the authors' bioinformatics: Repertoire TCRs were checked for matches against a reference library of SARS-CoV-2-specific TCRs that had been generated using the MIRA antigen-specificity platform. Breadth meant the fraction of unique TCRs that were SARS-CoV-2-associated, whereas depth meant the fraction of total T cells that were SARS-CoV-2-associated. Using the MIRA data, each spike-specific TCR was assigned both to the spike region to which the TCR was reactive and to a CD4 or CD8 class. Log10-transformed breadth and depth values were compared by one-way ANOVA with Sidak's multiple comparisons tests. What TCRdb holds here is the immuneACCESS table cut down to in-frame rearrangements. Part of the clones is not present; checked against another copy, under half of the missing clones reflect an unresolved V gene, and the others are unexplained. The DNA was the basis for D and trimming; V, J and clone size are from that table. A total of roughly 55,000 clones appear in this sample, 89% of them only once. The ten largest clones add up to just under 2% of the sample.

From a lookup of the germline V gene, CDR1 and CDR2 are WSHSY and SAAADI. The CDR3, cysteine through phenylalanine, is 14 amino acids long. The DNA shown is the 42-base CDR3, in frame from base 1. The germline V end is reduced by 3 bases and the J end by 2 bases; junction bases left unmatched: 1. Sample time point, as interpreted from the label and publication: baseline before first vaccination. Vaccinee samples came from UK trials COV001 and COV002, including a single-blind randomized controlled phase 2/3 trial of AZD1222 (ChAdOx1 nCoV-19) in healthy adults. Trial participant PBMC samples were collected at day 0 and day 28 after the second dose for TCRbeta chain sequencing.

The chain is encoded by TRBV10-2 joined to TRBJ1-5; 7 nucleotides in the junction match TRBD1. The sequence derives from an adult in good health. The material was peripheral blood, obtained on day 0 of AZD1222 vaccination. Read as DNA, the sequence is TGCGCCAGCAGTGATACAGGGGGCAATCAGCCCCAGCATTTT. It translates to CASSDTGGNQPQHF.